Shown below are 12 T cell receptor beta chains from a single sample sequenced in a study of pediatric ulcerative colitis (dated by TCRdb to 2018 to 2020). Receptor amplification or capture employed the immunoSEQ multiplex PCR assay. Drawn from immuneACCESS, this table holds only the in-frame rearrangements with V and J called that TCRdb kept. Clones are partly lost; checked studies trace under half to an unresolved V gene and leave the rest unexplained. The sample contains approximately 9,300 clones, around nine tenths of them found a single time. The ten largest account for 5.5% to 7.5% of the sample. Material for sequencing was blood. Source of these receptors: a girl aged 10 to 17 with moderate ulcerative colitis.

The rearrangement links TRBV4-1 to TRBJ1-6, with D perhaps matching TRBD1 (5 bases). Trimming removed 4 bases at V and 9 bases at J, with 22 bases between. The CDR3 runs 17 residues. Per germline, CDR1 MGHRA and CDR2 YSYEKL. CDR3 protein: CASSPQGFSLLGSPLHF. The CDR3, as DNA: TGCGCCAGCAGCCCGCAGGGATTCAGTTTATTGGGTTCACCCCTCCACTTT.

The CDR3 here is CASSTGTVNTEAFF. CDR3 sequence (DNA): TGTGCCAGTAGTACGGGGACGGTGAACACTGAAGCTTTCTTT. The chain has TRBV19 and TRBJ1-1; tentative D call: TRBD1 (5 bases). V was cut by 4 bases and J by 0 bases, with 9 bases left in between. Germline values: CDR1 LNHDA, CDR2 SQIVND (reference sequence). The CDR3 is 14 amino acids. The whole variable domain, remainder taken from reference TRBV19 and TRBJ1-1, is DGGITQSPKYLFRKEGQNVTLSCEQNLNHDAMYWYRQDPGQGLRLIYYSQIVNDFQKGDIAEGYSVSREKKESFPLTVTSAQKNPTAFYLCASSTGTVNTEAFFGQGTRLTVV.

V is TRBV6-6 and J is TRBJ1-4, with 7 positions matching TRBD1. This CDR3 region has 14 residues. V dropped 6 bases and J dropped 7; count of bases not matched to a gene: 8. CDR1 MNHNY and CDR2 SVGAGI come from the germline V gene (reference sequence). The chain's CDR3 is CASRQGGLGEKLFF. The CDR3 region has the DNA TGTGCCAGCAGGCAGGGGGGACTAGGTGAAAAACTGTTTTTT.

In DNA form, the CDR3 reads TGTGCCAGCAGCCAGCCCCGACAGGGGGCGAATTCACCCCTCCACTTT. Translation: CASSQPRQGANSPLHF. The chain employs TRBV4-2 and TRBJ1-6; 10 positions agree with TRBD1. CDR1 LGHNA and CDR2 YNFKEQ come from the germline V gene. CDR3 length: 16 residues. The V segment lost 3 bases and the J segment 7 bases; nucleotides outside the gene matches: 6.

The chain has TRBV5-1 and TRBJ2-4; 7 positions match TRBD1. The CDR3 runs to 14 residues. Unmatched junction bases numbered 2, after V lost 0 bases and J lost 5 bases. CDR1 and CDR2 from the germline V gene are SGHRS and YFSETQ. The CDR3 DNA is TGCGCCAGCAGCTTGGCGACAGGGCAAAACATTCAGTACTTC. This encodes CASSLATGQNIQYF.

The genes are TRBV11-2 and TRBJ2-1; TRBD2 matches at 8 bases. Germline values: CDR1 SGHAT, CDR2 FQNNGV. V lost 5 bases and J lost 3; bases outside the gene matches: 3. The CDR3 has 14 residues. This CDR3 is CASSVLAVYNEQFF. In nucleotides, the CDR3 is TGTGCCAGCAGCGTACTAGCGGTCTACAATGAGCAGTTCTTC.

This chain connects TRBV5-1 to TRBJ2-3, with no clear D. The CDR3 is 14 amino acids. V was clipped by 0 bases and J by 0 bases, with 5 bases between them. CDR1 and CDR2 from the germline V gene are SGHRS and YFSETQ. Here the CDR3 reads CASSLEGSTDTQYF. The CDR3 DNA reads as TGCGCCAGCAGCTTGGAGGGCAGCACAGATACGCAGTATTTT. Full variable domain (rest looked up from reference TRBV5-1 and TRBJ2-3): KAGVTQTPRYLIKTRGQQVTLSCSPISGHRSVSWYQQTPGQGLQFLFEYFSETQRNKGNFPGRFSGRQFSNSRSEMNVSTLELGDSALYLCASSLEGSTDTQYFGPGTRLTVL.

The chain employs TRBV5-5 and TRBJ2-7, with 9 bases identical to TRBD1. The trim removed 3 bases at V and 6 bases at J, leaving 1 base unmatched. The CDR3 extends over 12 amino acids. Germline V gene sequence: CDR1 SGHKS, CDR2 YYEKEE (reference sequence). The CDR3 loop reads CASSYRGREQYF. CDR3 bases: TGTGCCAGCAGCTACAGGGGGCGCGAGCAGTACTTC.

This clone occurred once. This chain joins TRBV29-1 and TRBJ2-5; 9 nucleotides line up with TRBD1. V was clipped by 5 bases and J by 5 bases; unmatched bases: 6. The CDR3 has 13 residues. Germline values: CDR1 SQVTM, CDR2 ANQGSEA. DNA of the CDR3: TGCAGCGTTCTCCGGACAGGGGACGAGACCCAGTACTTC. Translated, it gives CSVLRTGDETQYF.

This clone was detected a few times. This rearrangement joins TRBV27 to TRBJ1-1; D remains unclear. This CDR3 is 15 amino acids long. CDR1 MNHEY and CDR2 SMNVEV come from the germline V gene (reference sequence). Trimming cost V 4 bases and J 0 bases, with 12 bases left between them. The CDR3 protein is CASSSPAAMNTEAFF. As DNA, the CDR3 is TGTGCCAGCAGTTCCCCGGCGGCAATGAACACTGAAGCTTTCTTT.

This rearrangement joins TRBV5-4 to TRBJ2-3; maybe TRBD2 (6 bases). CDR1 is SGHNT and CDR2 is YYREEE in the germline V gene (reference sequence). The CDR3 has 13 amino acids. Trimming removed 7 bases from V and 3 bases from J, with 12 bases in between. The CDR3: CASSSGLTDTQYF. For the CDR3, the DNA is TGTGCCAGCTCCTCGGGACTGACAGATACGCAGTATTTT.

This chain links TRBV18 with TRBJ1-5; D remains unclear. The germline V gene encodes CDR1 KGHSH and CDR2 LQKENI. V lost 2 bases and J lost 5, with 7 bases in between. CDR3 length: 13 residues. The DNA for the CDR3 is TGTGCCAGCTCACCAGCCCACGATCAGCCCCAGCATTTT. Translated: CASSPAHDQPQHF.